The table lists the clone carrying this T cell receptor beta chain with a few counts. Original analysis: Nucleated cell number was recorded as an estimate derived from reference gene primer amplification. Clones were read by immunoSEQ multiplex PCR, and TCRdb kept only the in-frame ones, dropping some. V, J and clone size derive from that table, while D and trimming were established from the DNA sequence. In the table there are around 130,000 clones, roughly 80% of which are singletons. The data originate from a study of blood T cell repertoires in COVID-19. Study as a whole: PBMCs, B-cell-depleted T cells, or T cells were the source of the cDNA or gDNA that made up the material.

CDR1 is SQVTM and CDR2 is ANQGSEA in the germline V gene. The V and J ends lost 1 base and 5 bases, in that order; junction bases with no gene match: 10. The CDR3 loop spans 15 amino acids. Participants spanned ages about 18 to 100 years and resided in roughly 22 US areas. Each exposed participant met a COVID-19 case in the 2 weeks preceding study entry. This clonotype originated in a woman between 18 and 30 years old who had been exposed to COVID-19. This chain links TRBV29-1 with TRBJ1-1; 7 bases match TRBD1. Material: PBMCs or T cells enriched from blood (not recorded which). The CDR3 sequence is CSVEVGQGVVTEAFF. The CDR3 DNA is TGCAGCGTTGAAGTTGGGCAGGGGGTGGTAACTGAAGCTTTCTTT.